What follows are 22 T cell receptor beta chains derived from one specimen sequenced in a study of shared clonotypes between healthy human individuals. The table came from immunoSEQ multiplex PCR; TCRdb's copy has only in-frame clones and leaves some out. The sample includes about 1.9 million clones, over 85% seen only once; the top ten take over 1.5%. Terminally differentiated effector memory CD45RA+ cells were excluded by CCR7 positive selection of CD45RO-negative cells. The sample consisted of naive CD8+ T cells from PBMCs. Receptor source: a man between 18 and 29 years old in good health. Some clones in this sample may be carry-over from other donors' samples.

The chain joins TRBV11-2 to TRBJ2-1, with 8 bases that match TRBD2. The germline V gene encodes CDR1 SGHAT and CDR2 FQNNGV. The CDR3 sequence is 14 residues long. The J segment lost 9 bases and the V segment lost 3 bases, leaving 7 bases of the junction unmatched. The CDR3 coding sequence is TGTGCCAGCAGCTTTTCAGCGGGAGCCTTTGAGCAGTTCTTC. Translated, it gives CASSFSAGAFEQFF. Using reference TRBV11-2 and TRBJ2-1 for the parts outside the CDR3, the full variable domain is EAGVAQSPRYKIIEKRQSVAFWCNPISGHATLYWYQQILGQGPKLLIQFQNNGVVDDSQLPKDRFSAERLKGVDSTLKIQPAKLEDSAVYLCASSFSAGAFEQFFGPGTRLTVL.

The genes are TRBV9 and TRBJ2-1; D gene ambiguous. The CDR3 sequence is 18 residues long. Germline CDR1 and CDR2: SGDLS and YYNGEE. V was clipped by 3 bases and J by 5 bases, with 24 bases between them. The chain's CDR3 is CASSAHPEETRSNNEQFF. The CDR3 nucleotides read TGTGCCAGCAGCGCCCACCCCGAAGAGACACGTTCGAACAATGAGCAGTTCTTC.

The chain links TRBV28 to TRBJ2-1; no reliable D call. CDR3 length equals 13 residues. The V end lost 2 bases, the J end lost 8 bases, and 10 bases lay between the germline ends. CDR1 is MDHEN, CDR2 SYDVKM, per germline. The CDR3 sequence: CASSLRVRDEQFF. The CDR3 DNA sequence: TGTGCCAGCAGTTTACGAGTTCGGGATGAGCAGTTCTTC.

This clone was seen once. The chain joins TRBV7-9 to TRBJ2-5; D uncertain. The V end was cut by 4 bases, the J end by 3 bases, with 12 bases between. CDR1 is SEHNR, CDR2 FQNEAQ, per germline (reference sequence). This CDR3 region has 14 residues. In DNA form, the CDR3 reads TGTGCCAGCAGCTCTACCTTTACCGAAGAGACCCAGTACTTC. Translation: CASSSTFTEETQYF.

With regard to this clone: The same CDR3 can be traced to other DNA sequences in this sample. DNA of the CDR3: TGTGCCAGCAGCTTGGGGGTCTCTGGGGCCAACGTCCTGACTTTC. Its translation is CASSLGVSGANVLTF. The chain uses TRBV7-3 and TRBJ2-6; D is possibly TRBD1 or TRBD2 (5 bases each). V dropped 3 bases and J dropped 0 bases, with 6 bases sitting between them. CDR1 is SGHTA, CDR2 FQGTGA, per germline. The CDR3 has 15 amino acids.

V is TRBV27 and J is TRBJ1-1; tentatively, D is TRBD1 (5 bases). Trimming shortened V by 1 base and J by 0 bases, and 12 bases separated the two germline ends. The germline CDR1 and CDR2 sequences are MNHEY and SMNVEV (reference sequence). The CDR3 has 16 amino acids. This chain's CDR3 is CASSLYGDDMNTEAFF. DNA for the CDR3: TGTGCCAGCAGTTTATATGGGGACGATATGAACACTGAAGCTTTCTTT.

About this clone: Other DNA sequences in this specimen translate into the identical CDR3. CDR3 nucleotide sequence: TGTGCCATCAGTGACGGGGGGGCCAACGTCCTGACTTTC. Translating gives CAISDGGANVLTF. This chain connects TRBV10-3 to TRBJ2-6; no clear D. The CDR3 has 13 amino acids. CDR1 and CDR2 (germline): ENHRY, SYGVKD. V lost 3 bases, J lost 4 bases, and 4 bases lay in between.

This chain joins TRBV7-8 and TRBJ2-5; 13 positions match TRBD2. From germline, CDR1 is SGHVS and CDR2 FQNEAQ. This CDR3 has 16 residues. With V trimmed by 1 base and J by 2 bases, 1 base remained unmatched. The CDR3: CASSLVLAGGQETQYF. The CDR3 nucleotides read TGTGCCAGCAGCTTAGTACTAGCGGGAGGGCAAGAGACCCAGTACTTC.

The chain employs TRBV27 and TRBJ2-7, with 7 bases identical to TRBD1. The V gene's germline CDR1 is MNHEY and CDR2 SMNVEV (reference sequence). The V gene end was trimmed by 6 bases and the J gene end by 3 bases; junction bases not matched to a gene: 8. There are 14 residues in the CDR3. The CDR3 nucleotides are TGTGCCAGCAGCCCTCGGGACAGTGGCTACGAGCAGTACTTC. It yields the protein CASSPRDSGYEQYF.

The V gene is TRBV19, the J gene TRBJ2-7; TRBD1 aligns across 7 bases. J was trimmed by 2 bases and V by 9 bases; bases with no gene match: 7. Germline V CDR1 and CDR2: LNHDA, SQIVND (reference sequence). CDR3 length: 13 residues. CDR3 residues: CASNRGPPYEQYF. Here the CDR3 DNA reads TGTGCCAGCAACAGGGGTCCCCCCTACGAGCAGTACTTC.

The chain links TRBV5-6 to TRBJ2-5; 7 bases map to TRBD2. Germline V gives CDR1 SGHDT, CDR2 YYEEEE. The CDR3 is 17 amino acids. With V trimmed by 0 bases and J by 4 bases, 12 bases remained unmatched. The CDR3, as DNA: TGTGCCAGCAGCTTGGTTCTGTCCTCGCGGGAGTTAGAGACCCAGTACTTC. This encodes CASSLVLSSRELETQYF.

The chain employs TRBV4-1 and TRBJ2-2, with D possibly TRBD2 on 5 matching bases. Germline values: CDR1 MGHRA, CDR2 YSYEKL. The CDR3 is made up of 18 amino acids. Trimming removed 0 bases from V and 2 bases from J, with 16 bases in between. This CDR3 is CASSQEGGRTRNTGELFF. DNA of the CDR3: TGCGCCAGCAGCCAAGAGGGTGGGAGAACCCGTAACACCGGGGAGCTGTTTTTT.

CDR3 sequence (DNA): TGTGCCAGTAGTGACAGGGCCAACACCGGGGAGCTGTTTTTT. Protein sequence: CASSDRANTGELFF. The chain is built from TRBV19 and TRBJ2-2; 7 nucleotides agree with TRBD1. J gave up 2 bases and V 5 bases, and 2 bases lay outside the gene matches. The CDR3 covers 14 residues. The germline CDR1 and CDR2 sequences are LNHDA and SQIVND (reference sequence).

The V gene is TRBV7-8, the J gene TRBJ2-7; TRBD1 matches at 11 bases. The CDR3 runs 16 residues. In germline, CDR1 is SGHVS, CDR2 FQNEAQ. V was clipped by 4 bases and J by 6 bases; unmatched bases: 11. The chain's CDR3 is CASSSLGGQGDPEQYF. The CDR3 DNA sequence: TGTGCCAGCAGCTCCCTTGGGGGACAGGGGGACCCCGAGCAGTACTTC.

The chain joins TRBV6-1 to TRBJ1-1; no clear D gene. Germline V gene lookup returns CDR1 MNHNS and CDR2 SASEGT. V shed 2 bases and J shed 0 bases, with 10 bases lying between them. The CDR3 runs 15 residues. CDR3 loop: CASSEHQSMNTEAFF. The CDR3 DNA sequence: TGTGCCAGCAGTGAACATCAGAGCATGAACACTGAAGCTTTCTTT.

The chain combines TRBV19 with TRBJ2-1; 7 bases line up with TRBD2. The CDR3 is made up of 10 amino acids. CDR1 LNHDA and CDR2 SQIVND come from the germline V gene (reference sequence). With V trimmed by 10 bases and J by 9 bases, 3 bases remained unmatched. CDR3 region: CATSGGEQFF. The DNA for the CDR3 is TGTGCCACTAGCGGCGGTGAGCAGTTCTTC. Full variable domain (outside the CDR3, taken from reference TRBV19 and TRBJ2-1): DGGITQSPKYLFRKEGQNVTLSCEQNLNHDAMYWYRQDPGQGLRLIYYSQIVNDFQKGDIAEGYSVSREKKESFPLTVTSAQKNPTAFYLCATSGGEQFFGPGTRLTVL.

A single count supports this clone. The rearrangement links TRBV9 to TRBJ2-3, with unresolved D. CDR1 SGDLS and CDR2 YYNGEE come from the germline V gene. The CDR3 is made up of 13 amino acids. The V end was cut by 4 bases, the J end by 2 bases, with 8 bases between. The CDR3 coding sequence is TGTGCCAGCAGCCCCGAATCCACAGATACGCAGTATTTT. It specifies CASSPESTDTQYF.

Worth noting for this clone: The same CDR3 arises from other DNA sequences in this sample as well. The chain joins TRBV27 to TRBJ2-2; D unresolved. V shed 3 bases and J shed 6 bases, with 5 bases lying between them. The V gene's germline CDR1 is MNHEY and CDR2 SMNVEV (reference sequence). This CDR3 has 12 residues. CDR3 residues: CASSFRPGELFF. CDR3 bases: TGTGCCAGCAGTTTCCGTCCCGGGGAGCTGTTTTTT.

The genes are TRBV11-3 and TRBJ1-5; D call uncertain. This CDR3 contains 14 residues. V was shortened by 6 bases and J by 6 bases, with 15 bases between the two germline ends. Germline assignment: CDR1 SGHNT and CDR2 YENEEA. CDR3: CASRNYPSGQPQHF. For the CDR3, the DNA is TGTGCCAGCAGAAACTATCCATCAGGTCAGCCCCAGCATTTT.

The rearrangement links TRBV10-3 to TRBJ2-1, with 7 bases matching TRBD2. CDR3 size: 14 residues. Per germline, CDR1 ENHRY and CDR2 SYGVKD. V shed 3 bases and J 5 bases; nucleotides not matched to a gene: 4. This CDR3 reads CAISESSGNNEQFF. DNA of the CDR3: TGTGCCATCAGTGAATCTAGCGGAAACAATGAGCAGTTCTTC.

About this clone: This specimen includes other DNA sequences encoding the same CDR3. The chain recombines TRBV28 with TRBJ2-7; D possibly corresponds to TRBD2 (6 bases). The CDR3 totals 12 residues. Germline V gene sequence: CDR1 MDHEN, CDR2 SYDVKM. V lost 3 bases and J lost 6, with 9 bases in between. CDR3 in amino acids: CASSFGGSEQYF. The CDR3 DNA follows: TGTGCCAGCAGTTTCGGGGGTAGCGAGCAGTACTTC.

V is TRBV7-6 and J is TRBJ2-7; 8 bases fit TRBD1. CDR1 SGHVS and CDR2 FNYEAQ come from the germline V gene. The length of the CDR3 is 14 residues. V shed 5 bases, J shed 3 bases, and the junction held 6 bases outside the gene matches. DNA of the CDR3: TGTGCCAGCAGCCAAATGGGACAGGTCTACGAGCAGTACTTC. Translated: CASSQMGQVYEQYF.